This is a list of T cell receptor beta chains from one sample in a study of blood T cell repertoires in COVID-19. Measured with immunoSEQ multiplex PCR; TCRdb has only the in-frame clones, and not every one. In the table there are under 35,000 clones, approximately 91% of which are singletons. Sequencing was carried out using peripheral blood. These receptors came from a man aged 70 or older with active COVID-19. CDR3s include the opening cysteine and the closing phenylalanine or tryptophan. The D gene is left open where the match is weak. Part of the rows lack a size; the others show once, few, many or a class for expanded clones.

clone_size,j_call,v_call,d_call,cdr3_nt,cdr3_aa
NA,TRBJ2-1,TRBV18,TRBD1,TGTGCCAGCACCCGGGACAGGGTGAACAATGAGCAGTTCTTC,CASTRDRVNNEQFF
NA,TRBJ2-7,TRBV19,TRBD1,TGTGCCAGTAGCCATGGAAGGGGGCAATACGAGCAGTACTTC,CASSHGRGQYEQYF
NA,TRBJ2-7,TRBV5-1,TRBD1,TGCGCCAGCAGCTCCTCGACAGGGAGATCCTACGAGCAGTACTTC,CASSSSTGRSYEQYF
NA,TRBJ1-6,TRBV10-3,TRBD1,TGTGCCATCAGTGACCAGACAGGGTATAATTCACCCCTCCACTTT,CAISDQTGYNSPLHF
NA,TRBJ1-2,TRBV2,NA,TGTGCCAGCTACTCCTGGGGGGAGGGGGGATCTGGCTACACCTTC,CASYSWGEGGSGYTF
NA,TRBJ1-1,TRBV9,TRBD1,TGTGCCAGCAGCCCCACGTCAGGGGGCTGGACTGAAGCTTTCTTT,CASSPTSGGWTEAFF
NA,TRBJ2-7,TRBV6-5,NA,TGTGCCAGCAGTCCCCGAGGCACCGCCTACGAGCAGTACTTC,CASSPRGTAYEQYF
NA,TRBJ1-4,TRBV11-2,TRBD1,TGTGCCAGCAGCTTAGGCGGCAGGGGGCGAGAAAAACTGTTTTTT,CASSLGGRGREKLFF
few,TRBJ1-5,TRBV19,NA,TGTGCCAGTAGTATATGGGGCTCCAATCAGCCCCAGCATTTT,CASSIWGSNQPQHF
NA,TRBJ2-5,TRBV5-4,TRBD2,TGTGCCAGCAGCTTAGAGGGGAGCGGGAGTCGAGAGACCCAGTACTTC,CASSLEGSGSRETQYF
NA,TRBJ2-1,TRBV5-1,TRBD1,TGCGCCAGCAGCTTGGACCAGGGGGACAATGAGCAGTTCTTC,CASSLDQGDNEQFF
NA,TRBJ2-2,TRBV4-1,NA,TGCGCCAGCAGCAGACTTACGGCAGGGGCCGGTACCGGGGAGCTGTTTTTT,CASSRLTAGAGTGELFF
few,TRBJ1-5,TRBV6-5,TRBD1,TGTGCCAGCAGAGTCCTCGACAGGGATCAGCCCCAGCATTTT,CASRVLDRDQPQHF
NA,TRBJ2-3,TRBV15,TRBD2,TGTGCCACCAGCAGCGCTAGCGGGTCCCTCACAGATACGCAGTATTTT,CATSSASGSLTDTQYF
NA,TRBJ2-2,TRBV24-1,NA,TGTGCCACCAGTAAGACAGCTAACACCGGGGAGCTGTTTTTT,CATSKTANTGELFF
NA,TRBJ2-3,TRBV21-1,NA,TGTGCCAGCAGCACCTGCACAGATACGCAGTATTTT,CASSTCTDTQYF
NA,TRBJ1-3,TRBV7-8,NA,TGTGCCAGCAGCTTAGCTCTCTCTGGAAACACCATATATTTT,CASSLALSGNTIYF
NA,TRBJ2-7,TRBV9,NA,TGTGCCAGCAGCGTAGATGAGGGAGACAACGAGCAGTACTTC,CASSVDEGDNEQYF
NA,TRBJ2-7,TRBV4-3,TRBD2,TGCGCCAGCAGCCAAGTTACTAGCGGTCTGGGGAACGAGCAGTACTTC,CASSQVTSGLGNEQYF
once,TRBJ2-5,TRBV7-9,TRBD2,TGTGCCAGCAGCGGGACTAGCTCAGAGACCCAGTACTTC,CASSGTSSETQYF
few,TRBJ1-5,TRBV5-1,NA,TGCGCCAGCAGCTTGGGGGGTCTAGCGCAGCCCCAGCATTTT,CASSLGGLAQPQHF
NA,TRBJ2-7,TRBV5-6,TRBD2,TGTGCCAGCAGACTCGGTTTAGCGGGATTCTACGAGCAGTACTTC,CASRLGLAGFYEQYF
NA,TRBJ1-4,TRBV4-2,TRBD1,TGTGCCAGCAGCCAAGATAGGACAGGGGGAGAAAAACTGTTTTTT,CASSQDRTGGEKLFF
NA,TRBJ2-1,TRBV7-2,TRBD2,TGTGCCAGCAGCCCAGGTGGGGGGGATGAGCAGTTCTTC,CASSPGGGDEQFF
NA,TRBJ2-5,TRBV27,NA,TGTGCCAGCAGTTTAATGCCTATACAAGAGACCCAGTACTTC,CASSLMPIQETQYF
NA,TRBJ1-1,TRBV6-2/TRBV6-3,NA,TGTGCCAGCAGCCGTACGGGGAACACTGAAGCTTTCTTT,CASSRTGNTEAFF
NA,TRBJ2-3,TRBV5-4,NA,TGTGCCAGCAGCCCTAAGGGACGGGAGACAGATACGCAGTATTTT,CASSPKGRETDTQYF
NA,TRBJ1-2,TRBV7-2,NA,TGTGCCAGCAGCTTCAGTTCTAACTATGGCTACACCTTC,CASSFSSNYGYTF
NA,TRBJ2-5,TRBV10-1,TRBD2,TGCGCCAGCAGTGAGCTAGCGGGAGGGCAAGAGACCCAGTACTTC,CASSELAGGQETQYF
NA,TRBJ2-2,TRBV19,TRBD1,TGTGCCACCACTCATTTTACCGGGACAGTCAACACCGGGGAGCTGTTTTTT,CATTHFTGTVNTGELFF
NA,TRBJ1-1,TRBV19,NA,TGTGCCAGTAGCCCTCGGCGCGGCAGGGGTAACACTGAAGCTTTCTTT,CASSPRRGRGNTEAFF
NA,TRBJ1-5,TRBV19,TRBD1,TGTGCCAGTAGTTCACCGGGACAGGGCAATCAGCCCCAGCATTTT,CASSSPGQGNQPQHF
NA,TRBJ2-1,TRBV24-1,NA,TGTGCCACCAGTGATTTGACAGGCTCCTACAATGAGCAGTTCTTC,CATSDLTGSYNEQFF
NA,TRBJ1-1,TRBV11-2,NA,TGTGCCAGCAGCTTAGATCCAGGAAGGGGGACTGAAGCTTTCTTT,CASSLDPGRGTEAFF
NA,TRBJ2-3,TRBV7-2,NA,TGTGCCAGCAGCTTAGTCGGGGCGGGGGCTCAGTATTTT,CASSLVGAGAQYF
once,TRBJ2-3,TRBV6-2/TRBV6-3,TRBD2,TGTGCCAGCAGTTACCTAGCGGGAATAACAGATACGCAGTATTTT,CASSYLAGITDTQYF
NA,TRBJ2-7,TRBV5-6,TRBD1,TGTGCCAGCAGCTGGAAGCGACAGGGTCCCTACGAGCAGTACTTC,CASSWKRQGPYEQYF
few,TRBJ1-5,TRBV7-9,NA,TGTGCCAGCAGCCAGTACAGGGACCAGCCCCAGCATTTT,CASSQYRDQPQHF
NA,TRBJ1-4,TRBV5-1,TRBD1,TGCGCCAGCAGCATTGGACAGGCAGCTAATGAAAAACTGTTTTTT,CASSIGQAANEKLFF
NA,TRBJ2-1,TRBV5-6,TRBD2,TGTGCCAGCAGCTTGGTGGGACTAGCGGTAGACAATGAGCAGTTCTTC,CASSLVGLAVDNEQFF
few,TRBJ1-2,TRBV7-9,NA,TGTGCCAGCAGCTTAGGGTCTACCGGGGAAGGCTACACCTTC,CASSLGSTGEGYTF
NA,TRBJ1-1,TRBV9,NA,TGTGCCAGCAGCGGGCCTTTTGGCACTGAAGCTTTCTTT,CASSGPFGTEAFF
NA,TRBJ1-6,TRBV7-2,TRBD1,TGTGCCAGCACCGATAGACAGGGGGTAAATAATTCACCCCTCCACTTT,CASTDRQGVNNSPLHF
NA,TRBJ2-1,TRBV5-1,TRBD2,TGCGCCAGCAGCTTGGGTAGCGGGCTTTACAATGAGCAGTTCTTC,CASSLGSGLYNEQFF
once,TRBJ2-3,TRBV3-1/TRBV3-2,NA,TGTGCCAGCAGCCAAGGAAGAGGCAGGGGATTCGCAGATACGCAGTATTTT,CASSQGRGRGFADTQYF
NA,TRBJ2-1,TRBV5-6,NA,TGTGCCAGCAGCTTGGTTGGGGGGAGCTCCTACAATGAGCAGTTCTTC,CASSLVGGSSYNEQFF
NA,TRBJ2-3,TRBV4-3,NA,TGCGCCAGCAGCCAAGACTGGGCAGCTACAGATACGCAGTATTTT,CASSQDWAATDTQYF
NA,TRBJ1-6,TRBV11-2,NA,TGTGCCAGCAGCTTGCGTTATAATTCACCCCTCCACTTT,CASSLRYNSPLHF
NA,TRBJ2-3,TRBV5-1,TRBD2,TGCGCCAGCAGCAAGGGACTAGCGGGAGAGGGAGGCACAGATACGCAGTATTTT,CASSKGLAGEGGTDTQYF
NA,TRBJ2-7,TRBV28,NA,TGTGCCAGCAGTTTACACAGGGGGGGATCCTACGAGCAGTACTTC,CASSLHRGGSYEQYF
NA,TRBJ1-6,TRBV5-4,TRBD1,TGTGCCAGCAGCTTCACAGGGGCCAATTCACCCCTCCACTTT,CASSFTGANSPLHF
NA,TRBJ2-2,TRBV19,NA,TGTGCCAGTACTAACCCGAACACCGGGGAGCTGTTTTTT,CASTNPNTGELFF
NA,TRBJ1-2,TRBV7-2,NA,TGTGCCAGCAGCTCGGGACATCGGGACTATGGCTACACCTTC,CASSSGHRDYGYTF
NA,TRBJ2-7,TRBV6-2/TRBV6-3,TRBD1,TGTGCCAGCAGTGGGGACAGGAGCTACGAGCAGTACTTC,CASSGDRSYEQYF
once,TRBJ2-7,TRBV19,TRBD1,TGTGCCAGTAGTATCGATTGGGAGGGACAGGGGGGATCCTACGAGCAGTACTTC,CASSIDWEGQGGSYEQYF